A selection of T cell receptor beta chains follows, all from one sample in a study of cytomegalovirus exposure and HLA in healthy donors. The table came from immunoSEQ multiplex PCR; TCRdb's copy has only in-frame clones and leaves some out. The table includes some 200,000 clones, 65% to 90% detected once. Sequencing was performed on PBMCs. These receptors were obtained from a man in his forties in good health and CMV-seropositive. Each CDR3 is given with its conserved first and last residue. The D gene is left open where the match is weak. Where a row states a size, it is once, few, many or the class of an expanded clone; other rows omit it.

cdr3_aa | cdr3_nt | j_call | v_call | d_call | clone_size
CASSIDSPGLGRYEQFF | TGTGCCAGTAGTATAGATTCCCCTGGACTCGGAAGGTATGAGCAGTTCTTC | TRBJ2-1 | TRBV19 | . | .
CASSYMGGSQPQHF | TGTGCCAGCAGTTACATGGGAGGGAGTCAGCCCCAGCATTTT | TRBJ1-5 | TRBV6-5 | . | .
CASSSGTGGPYEQYF | TGTGCCAGCAGTTCAGGGACGGGGGGGCCCTACGAGCAGTACTTC | TRBJ2-7 | TRBV27 | TRBD2 | .
CASRPTGGREQYF | TGTGCCAGCAGACCGACAGGGGGTAGGGAGCAGTACTTC | TRBJ2-7 | TRBV6-5 | TRBD1 | .
CASSATGDTQYF | TGTGCCAGCAGTGCAACGGGAGATACGCAGTATTTT | TRBJ2-3 | TRBV7-3 | . | .
CASSPDAGQSQDGTF | TGTGCCAGCTCACCAGATGCCGGACAGAGCCAAGATGGGACCTTC | TRBJ1-2 | TRBV18 | . | few
CASTGGIGAHIGELFF | TGTGCCAGTACCGGGGGAATCGGGGCGCACATCGGGGAGCTGTTTTTT | TRBJ2-2 | TRBV19 | . | .
CASSVSQGYTGELFF | TGTGCCAGCAGCGTATCGCAGGGTTACACCGGGGAGCTGTTTTTT | TRBJ2-2 | TRBV9 | . | .
CASSVTTGTGELFF | TGTGCCAGCAGCGTAACGACAGGGACCGGGGAGCTGTTTTTT | TRBJ2-2 | TRBV7-2 | TRBD1 | few
CASSLRQGPSETQYF | TGTGCCAGCAGCCTGCGCCAGGGGCCTTCGGAGACCCAGTACTTC | TRBJ2-5 | TRBV7-8 | . | medium-sized
CASSSGGVGYTF | TGTGCCAGCAGCTCCGGGGGAGTAGGCTACACCTTC | TRBJ1-2 | TRBV7-6 | . | .
CASSGSGANQETQYF | TGCGCCAGCAGCGGTAGCGGGGCAAACCAAGAGACCCAGTACTTC | TRBJ2-5 | TRBV5-1 | TRBD2 | .
CASSPGHSNTGELFF | TGTGCCAGCAGCCCGGGACACTCGAACACCGGGGAGCTGTTTTTT | TRBJ2-2 | TRBV7-8 | . | .
CASSPHGQGAGYTF | TGTGCCAGCAGTCCACATGGACAGGGGGCTGGCTACACCTTC | TRBJ1-2 | TRBV27 | TRBD1 | .
CASSLRRDEQYF | TGTGCCAGCAGTTTGAGGAGGGACGAGCAGTACTTC | TRBJ2-7 | TRBV28 | . | .
CASRPDGGGTNYGYTF | TGTGCCAGTAGGCCCGACGGAGGGGGCACTAACTATGGCTACACCTTC | TRBJ1-2 | TRBV19 | TRBD1 | .
CACNRGQPNTEAFF | TGTGCCTGCAACCGGGGACAGCCTAACACTGAAGCTTTCTTT | TRBJ1-1 | TRBV30 | TRBD1 | .
CASSSTGNEQFF | TGTGCCAGCAGCTCAACAGGGAATGAGCAGTTCTTC | TRBJ2-1 | TRBV7-2 | . | once